Presented here are 5 T cell receptor beta chains from one specimen sequenced in a study of T-cell reconstitution after alpha-beta-depleted transplantation in children. Study conclusions and caveats: At the one-year point after transplant, T-cell counts and TCRbeta diversity were found to come mostly from T cells that had been newly produced.

Their specific antigens are unknown. Unique molecular identifiers were used in preparing the TCRbeta library. A single record per CDR3 protein comes from TCRdb applying MiXCR to the PCR reads. In the table there are 330,000 or so distinct CDR3 sequences, around 7.3% of which are singletons. The input for sequencing was peripheral blood, taken 360 days after TCRalphabeta/CD19-depleted stem cell transplant. The origin of the receptors is a female patient between 2 and 10 years old who had a stem cell transplant for Fanconi anemia, so the T cells may come from the graft donor.

The CDR3, as DNA: TGTGCCAGCAGCTTAGACCGGGTTACGTTGGGGGACTATGGCTACACCTTC. This encodes CASSLDRVTLGDYGYTF. The chain employs TRBV11-2 and TRBJ1-2, with a tentative D call TRBD1 (5 bases). From germline, CDR1 is SGHAT and CDR2 FQNNGV. Trimming stripped 0 bases from V and 3 bases from J, with 17 bases between. The CDR3 extends over 17 amino acids.

The rearrangement joins TRBV5-5 to TRBJ1-2, with no clear D. The CDR3 is 14 amino acids. V was cut by 0 bases and J by 4 bases, with 10 bases left in between. From germline, CDR1 is SGHKS and CDR2 YYEKEE (reference sequence). The chain's CDR3 is CASSLEVVGYGYTF. CDR3 coding DNA: TGTGCCAGCAGCTTGGAGGTAGTTGGCTATGGCTACACCTTC.

This chain uses TRBV28 with TRBJ2-5; TRBD1 aligns across 10 bases. V lost 10 bases, J lost 2 bases, and 13 bases stayed unmatched. CDR3 length: 16 amino acids. The germline CDR1 and CDR2 sequences are MDHEN and SYDVKM. The CDR3 DNA reads as TGTGCCACAAACTCGGGACAGGGGAGGGGACAAGAGACCCAGTACTTC. This gives the protein CATNSGQGRGQETQYF.

This clonotype has ten or more counts. The chain is built from TRBV20-1 and TRBJ2-1; 8 bases line up with TRBD2. The CDR3 is 14 residues long. Germline loops: CDR1 DFQATT, CDR2 SNEGSKA (reference sequence). Germline trimming cut 3 bases from V and 9 bases from J; bases unmatched to any gene: 10. CDR3 coding DNA: TGCAGTGCTAGGCTCGACGGGGGGGCCGTTGAGCAGTTCTTC. Protein sequence: CSARLDGGAVEQFF.

This clonotype has just a few counts. This rearrangement joins TRBV5-6 to TRBJ1-4, with D possibly being TRBD1 (5 bases). This CDR3 is 14 amino acids long. Germline-derived CDR1 and CDR2 are SGHDT and YYEEEE. Trimming stripped 4 bases from V and 8 bases from J, with 15 bases between. The CDR3: CASSPLRGREKLFF. CDR3 in DNA: TGTGCCAGCAGCCCTCTACGGGGGAGAGAAAAACTGTTTTTT.